This TCR beta chain was documented in a study of cytomegalovirus exposure and HLA in healthy donors. As to this clone: Its antigen is not identified.

While the first cohort had fewer than 850 subjects, the donors belonged to the separate validation cohort of over a hundred subjects. Method: immunoSEQ multiplex PCR; TCRdb's copy keeps in-frame clones and lacks some. The sample shows roughly 190,000 clones, approximately 89% of them seen only once. Study-wide results and limits: Confirmation in vitro established that a few CMV-associated chains were specific for CMV antigens. As was reported, the classifier diagnosed cytomegalovirus status with high specificity and sensitivity. A list of 164 TCR beta chains associated with cytomegalovirus was given.

Germline assignment: CDR1 MNHEY and CDR2 SMNVEV (reference sequence). V gave up 5 bases and J gave up 4 bases, with 20 bases separating them. The CDR3 totals 16 residues. The specimen sequenced was PBMCs. J is TRBJ1-2 and V is TRBV27, with a tentative D call TRBD1 (5 bases). This TCR came from a young man in good health and CMV-seropositive. CDR3 in DNA: TGTGCCAGCAGTGTGGGGGGGGAGGCCACTGGCTATGGCTACACCTTC. This codes for CASSVGGEATGYGYTF.